This T cell receptor (beta chain) was identified during a study of T cell repertoires in cytomegalovirus infection. A single record per CDR3 protein comes from TCRdb applying MiXCR to the reads. The data contain around 550,000 distinct CDR3 sequences, around 27% of them seen just once; the ten biggest clones take up less than 15%. This clonotype was counted at least ten times. Trimming stripped 3 bases from V and 4 bases from J, with 7 bases between. The CDR3 is 13 amino acids. Sequenced sample: PBMCs. The clonotype originates from a human donor in good health (CMV status not recorded). Some clones in this sample may be carry-over from other donors' samples. This sequence joins TRBV12-3 or TRBV12-4 and TRBJ1-5; D is ambiguous. The CDR3: CASSLQPNQPQHF. The CDR3 DNA sequence: TGTGCCAGCAGTTTGCAGCCGAATCAGCCCCAGCATTTT.